The next 20 T cell receptor beta chains were all read from a single sample in a study of shared clonotypes between healthy human individuals. The table came from immunoSEQ multiplex PCR; TCRdb's copy has only in-frame clones and leaves some out. The top ten clones hold 1% to 1.3% of a sample with some 2 million clones, about 95% of them seen once. The naive CD8 subset, CD45RO-negative cells positively selected for CCR7, excluded terminally differentiated effector memory CD45RA+ cells. Sequencing input: naive CD8+ T cells sorted from blood. These TCRs come from a man between 18 and 29 years old in good health.

This clone was seen just once. The rearrangement uses TRBV28 and TRBJ1-3; D possibly corresponds to TRBD1 (6 bases). The CDR3 totals 15 residues. Trimming left V 0 bases short and J 4 bases short, with 10 bases between. CDR1 and CDR2 (germline): MDHEN, SYDVKM. Here the CDR3 reads CASSLWTGAGNTIYF. As DNA, the CDR3 is TGTGCCAGCAGTTTATGGACAGGCGCAGGAAACACCATATATTTT.

This chain links TRBV6-5 with TRBJ2-1; 7 nucleotides match TRBD2. The CDR3 has 13 residues. V lost 4 bases to trimming and J lost 9 bases; unmatched junction nucleotides: 6. Per the germline V gene, CDR1 is MNHEY and CDR2 is SVGAGI. The chain's CDR3 is CASSWGEGGEQFF. CDR3 in DNA: TGTGCCAGCAGTTGGGGGGAGGGCGGTGAGCAGTTCTTC.

This clone came up once. The chain has TRBV7-9 and TRBJ1-2; 8 nucleotides line up with TRBD1. This CDR3 contains 15 residues. Germline values: CDR1 SEHNR, CDR2 FQNEAQ (reference sequence). The V gene end was trimmed by 2 bases and the J gene end by 6 bases; junction bases not matched to a gene: 8. The CDR3 protein is CASSLYPGGDDGYTF. The DNA of the CDR3 is TGTGCCAGCAGCTTATATCCAGGGGGCGATGATGGCTACACCTTC.

The CDR3 nucleotides are TGTGCCATCAGTCCCTTCGGGGAAGGGGGAAGTGAAAAACTGTTTTTT. It is translated as CAISPFGEGGSEKLFF. The chain recombines TRBV10-3 with TRBJ1-4; a possible D gene is TRBD1 (6 bases). The CDR3 runs 16 residues. CDR1 ENHRY and CDR2 SYGVKD come from the germline V gene. V was pared by 5 bases and J by 7 bases, with 20 bases between.

To note about this clone: Other DNA sequences in the sample encode the same CDR3. This sequence joins TRBV7-9 and TRBJ2-7; D is undetermined. The CDR3 loop spans 13 amino acids. CDR1 SEHNR and CDR2 FQNEAQ come from the germline V gene (reference sequence). The V and J ends lost 0 bases and 0 bases respectively, with 3 bases between them. Here the CDR3 reads CASSLAASYEQYF. DNA of the CDR3: TGTGCCAGCAGCTTAGCGGCCTCCTACGAGCAGTACTTC.

The V gene is TRBV27, the J gene TRBJ2-3, with D possibly being TRBD1 or TRBD2 (5 bases each). Germline V gene lookup returns CDR1 MNHEY and CDR2 SMNVEV (reference sequence). V lost 4 bases and J lost 0, with 11 bases in between. This CDR3 contains 15 residues. The CDR3 DNA follows: TGTGCCAGCAGTTCCGGGGCCTCTAGCACAGATACGCAGTATTTT. This encodes CASSSGASSTDTQYF.

V and J are TRBV27 and TRBJ2-4; 7 bases align to TRBD2. CDR1 and CDR2 (germline): MNHEY, SMNVEV (reference sequence). This CDR3 is 17 amino acids long. The ends lost 5 bases at V and 8 bases at J; junction bases unmatched: 18. The DNA of the CDR3 is TGTGCCAGCAGTCCCGTGGGGGTAGCGGGCATCGAAGACATTCAGTACTTC. Its protein is CASSPVGVAGIEDIQYF.

In this sample, this clone turned up a few times. The sample holds other DNA sequences that translate to the same CDR3. This chain connects TRBV5-1 to TRBJ2-7; 11 bases line up with TRBD1. CDR3 size: 14 residues. CDR1 is SGHRS and CDR2 is YFSETQ in the germline V gene. V lost 4 bases to trimming and J lost 4 bases; unmatched junction nucleotides: 4. In nucleotides, the CDR3 is TGCGCCAGCAGCCCAGGACAGGGGGCTTACGAGCAGTACTTC. This sequence encodes CASSPGQGAYEQYF.

The rearrangement links TRBV10-3 to TRBJ1-1, with D possibly being TRBD1 (5 bases). Germline assignment: CDR1 ENHRY and CDR2 SYGVKD. Trimming removed 6 bases at V and 1 base at J, with 12 bases between. This CDR3 is 14 amino acids long. The CDR3 nucleotides are TGTGCCATCAGCCCCCCAGGGCGGAACACTGAAGCTTTCTTT. This gives the protein CAISPPGRNTEAFF.

The chain joins TRBV2 to TRBJ1-2, with a tentative D call TRBD1 (6 bases). V was cut by 3 bases and J by 0 bases, with 20 bases left in between. This CDR3 comprises 18 residues. Per the germline V gene, CDR1 is SNHLY and CDR2 is FYNNEI. CDR3 nucleotide sequence: TGTGCCAGCAGTGACCCCAGTCAGGGACAACGAACTAACTATGGCTACACCTTC. Residues: CASSDPSQGQRTNYGYTF.

V is TRBV2 and J is TRBJ2-7; weak D call: TRBD2 (5 bases). Trimming left V 2 bases short and J 5 bases short, with 22 bases between. Germline V gene lookup returns CDR1 SNHLY and CDR2 FYNNEI. This CDR3 has 17 amino acids. CDR3 sequence: CASSETGIGIELNEQYF. CDR3 bases: TGTGCCAGCAGTGAAACGGGTATCGGGATAGAGCTCAACGAGCAGTACTTC.

This clone is a singleton in its sample. The rearrangement links TRBV19 to TRBJ2-3; a possible D gene is TRBD1 (6 bases). The CDR3 extends over 13 amino acids. V was shortened by 6 bases and J by 5 bases, with 12 bases between the two germline ends. The germline gives CDR1 LNHDA, CDR2 SQIVND (reference sequence). The CDR3 DNA reads as TGTGCCAGTAGGGAGACAGGCAAAGATACGCAGTATTTT. Its protein is CASRETGKDTQYF.

The chain combines TRBV9 with TRBJ2-3; D is tentatively TRBD1 or TRBD2 (6 bases each). The CDR3 loop spans 16 amino acids. The germline V gene has CDR1 SGDLS and CDR2 YYNGEE. V was pared by 3 bases and J by 1 base, with 15 bases between. CDR3 bases: TGTGCCAGCAGCGAGTTCGGGGGCGCGGGCACAGATACGCAGTATTTT. Protein product: CASSEFGGAGTDTQYF.

J is TRBJ1-1 and V is TRBV4-1; D remains unclear. Between the trimmed V and J ends, which lost 4 bases and 2 bases, there was a span of 11 bases. The CDR3 runs to 14 residues. CDR1 and CDR2 (germline): MGHRA, YSYEKL. The CDR3 DNA sequence: TGCGCCAGCAGCCTCGAACCGAGTAACACTGAAGCTTTCTTT. As protein: CASSLEPSNTEAFF.

CDR3 residues: CSVVEEGYGYTF. The CDR3 coding sequence is TGCAGCGTTGTCGAGGAGGGGTATGGCTACACCTTC. The genes are TRBV29-1 and TRBJ1-2, with D possibly TRBD1 on 5 matching bases. Trimming shortened V by 4 bases and J by 5 bases, and 11 bases separated the two germline ends. Germline assignment: CDR1 SQVTM and CDR2 ANQGSEA. The CDR3 is 12 amino acids.

This rearrangement joins TRBV2 to TRBJ1-2; TRBD1 matches 7 bases. The CDR3 spans 19 residues. V lost 0 bases and J lost 5; bases outside the gene matches: 18. CDR1 and CDR2 (germline): SNHLY, FYNNEI. DNA for the CDR3: TGTGCCAGCAGTGAAGCGCTTGCGTGGGACAGCTTAATTTCGTATGGCTACACCTTC. Its protein product is CASSEALAWDSLISYGYTF.

In this sample, this clone turned up a few times. V and J are TRBV9 and TRBJ1-2; D is undetermined. V was clipped by 4 bases and J by 4 bases, with 14 bases between them. The germline CDR1 and CDR2 sequences are SGDLS and YYNGEE. CDR3 length: 14 amino acids. The CDR3 DNA sequence: TGTGCCAGCAGCCCCCGGGGAGCGAGCTATGGCTACACCTTC. Translation gives CASSPRGASYGYTF. Complete variable domain (other parts from reference TRBV9 and TRBJ1-2): DSGVTQTPKHLITATGQRVTLRCSPRSGDLSVYWYQQSLDQGLQFLIQYYNGEERAKGNILERFSAQQFPDLHSELNLSSLELGDSALYFCASSPRGASYGYTFGSGTRLTVV.

The J gene is TRBJ2-2, the V gene TRBV6-5, with 9 bases matching TRBD1. The germline V gene encodes CDR1 MNHEY and CDR2 SVGAGI. The CDR3 extends over 15 amino acids. Trimming at V came to 5 bases and at J to 6 bases, leaving 7 bases not matched to a gene. The CDR3 loop is CASSQQGAQAGELFF. Written as DNA, the CDR3 is TGTGCCAGCAGTCAACAGGGGGCGCAAGCCGGGGAGCTGTTTTTT.

This chain links TRBV28 with TRBJ1-5; D may be TRBD1 (6 bases). The CDR3 has 14 amino acids. V was trimmed by 6 bases and J by 9 bases, leaving 18 bases between them. From germline, CDR1 is MDHEN and CDR2 SYDVKM. This chain's CDR3 is CASSPTGREGPQHF. CDR3 in DNA: TGTGCCAGCAGCCCCACAGGGAGGGAAGGGCCCCAGCATTTT.

This clone has just one count. V and J are TRBV15 and TRBJ1-5; D call uncertain. The V end lost 5 bases, the J end lost 4 bases, and 9 bases lay between the germline ends. Germline V CDR1 and CDR2: LNHNV, YYDKDF (reference sequence). The CDR3 totals 13 residues. The CDR3 here is CATSPNQNQPQHF. In DNA, the CDR3 is TGTGCCACCAGCCCCAATCAGAATCAGCCCCAGCATTTT. Complete variable domain (other parts from reference TRBV15 and TRBJ1-5): DAMVIQNPRYQVTQFGKPVTLSCSQTLNHNVMYWYQQKSSQAPKLLFHYYDKDFNNEADTPDNFQSRRPNTSFCFLDIRSPGLGDTAMYLCATSPNQNQPQHFGDGTRLSIL.